This T cell receptor beta chain was captured by sequencing in a study of blood T cells in healthy people across ages. A J-beta primer mix and a sample-barcoded 5' primer were used in a second PCR of about 7 to 12 cycles. A 12-random-nucleotide template-switch adaptor tagged each cDNA molecule. TCRdb passed the 5' RACE reads through MiXCR, listing each CDR3 protein once. The profile shows hundreds of thousands of distinct CDR3 sequences, about 30% of them singletons. No fewer than 6 million PBMCs went into each sample. Germline CDR1 SGHTA, CDR2 FQGNSA. The CDR3 is made up of 17 amino acids. J lost 7 bases, V lost 6 bases, and 19 bases had no gene match.

The specimen sequenced was blood. The clonotype comes from a woman at least 80 years old in good health. V is TRBV7-2 and J is TRBJ1-1, with 8 bases identical to TRBD1. CDR3 coding DNA: TGTGCCAGCAGTTTATACGGACGGGGGCAGGGGGCGAATGAAGCTTTCTTT. This translates into CASSLYGRGQGANEAFF.